The source of this T cell receptor (beta chain) is a study of blood T cell repertoires in COVID-19. CDR3 length: 14 amino acids. V lost 5 bases, J lost 7 bases, and 6 bases stayed unmatched. Looked up from germline, CDR1 is MNHEY and CDR2 is SMNVEV (reference sequence). Some clones are missing from TCRdb's copy, which holds only in-frame ones; the method was immunoSEQ multiplex PCR. The table records about 230,000 clones, roughly 84% of them present only once. The genes are TRBV27 and TRBJ2-1; 9 bases are shared with TRBD2. The specimen was peripheral blood. The receptor was isolated from a man aged 40-49 years who had recovered from COVID-19. This CDR3 reads CASSRASGANEQFF. The DNA of the CDR3 is TGTGCCAGCAGTCGGGCTAGCGGGGCAAATGAGCAGTTCTTC.